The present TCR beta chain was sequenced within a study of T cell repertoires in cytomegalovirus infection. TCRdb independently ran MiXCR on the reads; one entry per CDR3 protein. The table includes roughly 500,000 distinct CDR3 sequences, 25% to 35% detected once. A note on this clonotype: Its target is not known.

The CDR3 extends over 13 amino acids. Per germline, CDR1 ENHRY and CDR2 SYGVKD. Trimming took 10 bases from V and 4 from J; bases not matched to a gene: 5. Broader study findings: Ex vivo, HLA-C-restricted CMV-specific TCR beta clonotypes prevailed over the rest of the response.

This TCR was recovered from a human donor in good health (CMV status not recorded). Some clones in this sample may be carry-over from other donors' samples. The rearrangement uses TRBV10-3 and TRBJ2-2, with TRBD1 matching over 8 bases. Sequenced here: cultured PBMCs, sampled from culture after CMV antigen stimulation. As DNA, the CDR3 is TGTGCCACCGACAGGGGCGGCACCGGGGAGCTGTTTTTT. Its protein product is CATDRGGTGELFF.